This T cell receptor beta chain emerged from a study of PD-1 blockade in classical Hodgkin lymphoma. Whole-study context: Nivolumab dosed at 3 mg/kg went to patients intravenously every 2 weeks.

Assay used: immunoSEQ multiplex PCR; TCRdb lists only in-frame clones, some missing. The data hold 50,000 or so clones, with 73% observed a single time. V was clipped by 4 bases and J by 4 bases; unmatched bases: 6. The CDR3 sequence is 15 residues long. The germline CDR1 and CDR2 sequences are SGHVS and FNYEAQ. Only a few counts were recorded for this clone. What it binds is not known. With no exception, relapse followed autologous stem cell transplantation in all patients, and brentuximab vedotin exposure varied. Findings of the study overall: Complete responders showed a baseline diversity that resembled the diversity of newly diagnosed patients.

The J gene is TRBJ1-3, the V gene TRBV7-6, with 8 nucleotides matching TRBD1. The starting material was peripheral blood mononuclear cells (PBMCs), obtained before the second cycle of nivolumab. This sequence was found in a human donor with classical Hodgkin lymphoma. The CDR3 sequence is CASSSGQGRGNTIYF. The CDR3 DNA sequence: TGTGCCAGCAGCTCAGGACAGGGCCGAGGAAACACCATATATTTT.